These 21 T cell receptor beta chains share one sample of origin, sequenced in a study of T cells in Graves' hyperthyroidism and ophthalmopathy. Template material for amplifying TCR beta CDR3 regions consisted of RNA transcripts. First-round RT-PCR of the TCR CDR3 relied on the HTBI primer set. TCRdb re-analysed the multiplex PCR reads in MiXCR, keeping a single row per CDR3 protein. In the table there are a few hundred thousand distinct CDR3 sequences, roughly 15% of which are singletons. The sequencing sample was made of blood. The receptor set was obtained from a middle-aged woman with Graves' ophthalmopathy.

The chain has TRBV18 and TRBJ1-4, with TRBD1 matching 10 bases. The germline CDR1 and CDR2 sequences are KGHSH and LQKENI. The CDR3 is 18 residues long. V lost 5 bases and J lost 2; bases outside the gene matches: 11. The CDR3 DNA sequence: TGTGCCAGCTCAAAGGACAGGGGGATTTTCGTGACTAATGAAAAACTGTTTTTT. Translating gives CASSKDRGIFVTNEKLFF.

The chain links TRBV6-1 to TRBJ1-2; D might be TRBD1 (5 bases). This CDR3 is built from 16 residues. V was clipped by 2 bases and J by 4 bases, with 17 bases between them. Germline V gene lookup returns CDR1 MNHNS and CDR2 SASEGT. Here the CDR3 DNA reads TGTGCCAGCAGTGAAAGCAGAGGGGCATGGGCCTATGGCTACACCTTC. Encoded protein: CASSESRGAWAYGYTF.

This clonotype was recorded a few times. The genes are TRBV5-1 and TRBJ1-5; D gene uncertain. V lost 4 bases and J lost 7, with 15 bases in between. Germline values: CDR1 SGHRS, CDR2 YFSETQ. The CDR3 is 14 amino acids. CDR3 loop: CASSPGGTEQPQHF. The CDR3 region has the DNA TGCGCCAGCAGCCCGGGTGGAACAGAGCAGCCCCAGCATTTT.

This clonotype was seen many times. The CDR3 DNA is TGTGCCAGCAGTTCTAGCGGGAGGGACTACAATGAGCAGTTCTTC. It codes for CASSSSGRDYNEQFF. This sequence joins TRBV28 and TRBJ2-1; 12 nucleotides match TRBD2. The CDR3 is 15 amino acids. Germline CDR1 reads MDHEN; CDR2 reads SYDVKM. V was clipped by 4 bases and J by 3 bases; unmatched bases: 1.

This clonotype has just a few counts. This chain uses TRBV20-1 with TRBJ2-4, with D perhaps given as TRBD1 or TRBD2 (6 bases each). The CDR3 spans 17 residues. The germline V gene encodes CDR1 DFQATT and CDR2 SNEGSKA (reference sequence). Trimming shortened V by 3 bases and J by 0 bases, and 18 bases separated the two germline ends. The chain's CDR3 is CSARAVFGGLAKNIQYF. The DNA of the CDR3 is TGCAGTGCTAGGGCGGTGTTCGGGGGCCTAGCCAAAAACATTCAGTACTTC.

The CDR3 nucleotides are TGTGCCAGCAGCCACCAGGACGACACAGATACGCAGTATTTT. It translates to CASSHQDDTDTQYF. The chain is built from TRBV11-2 and TRBJ2-3; D ambiguous. The CDR3 runs to 14 residues. Germline loops: CDR1 SGHAT, CDR2 FQNNGV. V was shortened by 5 bases and J by 2 bases, with 11 bases between the two germline ends. The whole variable domain, remainder taken from reference TRBV11-2 and TRBJ2-3, is EAGVAQSPRYKIIEKRQSVAFWCNPISGHATLYWYQQILGQGPKLLIQFQNNGVVDDSQLPKDRFSAERLKGVDSTLKIQPAKLEDSAVYLCASSHQDDTDTQYFGPGTRLTVL.

This clonotype was found a few times. The genes are TRBV9 and TRBJ1-1; D ambiguous. The CDR3 covers 14 residues. The V gene lost 1 base and the J gene lost 0 bases, with 7 bases spanning the gap. Germline V gene data show CDR1 as SGDLS and CDR2 as YYNGEE. The CDR3 DNA is TGTGCCAGCAGCGTAATACCTCTGAACACTGAAGCTTTCTTT. This gives the protein CASSVIPLNTEAFF. The whole variable domain, remainder taken from reference TRBV9 and TRBJ1-1, is DSGVTQTPKHLITATGQRVTLRCSPRSGDLSVYWYQQSLDQGLQFLIQYYNGEERAKGNILERFSAQQFPDLHSELNLSSLELGDSALYFCASSVIPLNTEAFFGQGTRLTVV.

The J gene is TRBJ1-4, the V gene TRBV5-4, with TRBD1 identical over 8 bases. V was pared by 4 bases and J by 7 bases, with 6 bases of the junction left unmatched. The CDR3 extends over 14 amino acids. Per germline, CDR1 SGHNT and CDR2 YYREEE (reference sequence). The CDR3 nucleotides read TGTGCCAGCAGCGAGGGACAGGTCCTTGAAAAACTGTTTTTT. This sequence encodes CASSEGQVLEKLFF.

Of note for this clonotype: A much more abundant neighbour one base away suggests this may be a read error. The chain couples TRBV12-3 or TRBV12-4 to TRBJ2-3; 8 nucleotides match TRBD2. The CDR3 contains 16 residues. Trimming removed 3 bases from V and 4 bases from J; junction bases left unmatched: 9. The CDR3 DNA sequence: TGTGCCAGCAGTTTCGCGACGACTAGCGTGGCAGATACGCAGTATTTT. Translated, it gives CASSFATTSVADTQYF.

This clonotype occurred many times. This sequence joins TRBV7-3 and TRBJ2-3; D not certain. Germline CDR1 and CDR2: SGHTA and FQGTGA. This CDR3 spans 13 amino acids. V gave up 8 bases and J gave up 1 base, with 10 bases separating them. The CDR3 sequence is CASSPSGTDTQYF. The CDR3 DNA reads TGTGCCAGCTCACCATCAGGCACAGATACGCAGTATTTT.

This clonotype appeared many times. The CDR3 spells CASSLEGATNEKLFF. CDR3 bases: TGTGCCAGCAGCCTAGAAGGGGCAACTAATGAAAAACTGTTTTTT. The chain combines TRBV2 with TRBJ1-4; D is perhaps TRBD1 (5 bases). CDR1 and CDR2 (germline): SNHLY, FYNNEI. Trimming took 6 bases from V and 0 from J, leaving 11 bases between them. This CDR3 has 15 amino acids.

Only a few counts were recorded for this clonotype. The chain couples TRBV6-1 to TRBJ1-5, with a possible D match to TRBD1 (5 bases). Germline V gene data show CDR1 as MNHNS and CDR2 as SASEGT. This CDR3 has 16 residues. V lost 4 bases and J lost 0, with 13 bases in between. CDR3 residues: CASSALTTDSNQPQHF. In nucleotides, the CDR3 is TGTGCCAGCAGTGCACTGACGACAGATAGCAATCAGCCCCAGCATTTT.

This clonotype has a handful of counts. The chain has TRBV4-1 and TRBJ2-3; D not resolved. The V end lost 0 bases, the J end lost 2 bases, and 9 bases lay between the germline ends. This CDR3 comprises 15 residues. Germline-derived CDR1 and CDR2 are MGHRA and YSYEKL. DNA for the CDR3: TGCGCCAGCAGCCAAGATCCCGTTGTCACAGATACGCAGTATTTT. It specifies CASSQDPVVTDTQYF.

This clonotype was found many times. CDR3 in DNA: TGTGCCAGCAGCCAACCTCCGGACAAAAAACTGTTTTTT. This codes for CASSQPPDKKLFF. This rearrangement joins TRBV11-1 to TRBJ1-4, with a weak D call TRBD1 (5 bases). Germline loops: CDR1 SGHAT, CDR2 FQDESV (reference sequence). This CDR3 is built from 13 residues. Trimming took off 5 bases at V and 9 bases at J, with 13 bases between the two ends.

At least ten counts were recorded for this clonotype. This rearrangement joins TRBV2 to TRBJ2-1; a possible D gene is TRBD2 (5 bases). Trimming left V 1 base short and J 9 bases short, with 13 bases between. This CDR3 spans 14 amino acids. CDR1 SNHLY and CDR2 FYNNEI come from the germline V gene. CDR3 residues: CASSEDGGGGEQFF. The CDR3 nucleotides are TGTGCCAGCAGTGAAGATGGAGGTGGTGGTGAGCAGTTCTTC.

In its sample, this clonotype was seen many times. This chain joins TRBV6-2 or TRBV6-3 and TRBJ2-3, with 11 positions matching TRBD2. Germline loops: CDR1 MNHEY, CDR2 SVGEGT. V dropped 0 bases and J dropped 0; count of bases not matched to a gene: 11. The CDR3 runs 20 residues. CDR3: CASSYSDGTSGAPSTDTQYF. The CDR3 nucleotides are TGTGCCAGCAGTTACTCGGACGGGACTAGCGGTGCCCCTAGCACAGATACGCAGTATTTT.

A few counts support this clonotype. V usage is TRBV5-5 and J usage is TRBJ1-6; possibly TRBD1 for D (5 bases). This CDR3 is 15 amino acids long. V shed 6 bases and J shed 4 bases, with 14 bases lying between them. Germline V gene lookup returns CDR1 SGHKS and CDR2 YYEKEE (reference sequence). The CDR3 DNA reads TGTGCCAGCAACCGGGAGGGGTTTTATAATTCACCCCTCCACTTT. Residues: CASNREGFYNSPLHF.

This clonotype was counted only a few times. The chain is built from TRBV6-1 and TRBJ1-2; no firm D call. The CDR3 length is 13 residues. Germline V lookup: CDR1 MNHNS, CDR2 SASEGT. The V end was cut by 5 bases, the J end by 2 bases, with 9 bases between. DNA for the CDR3: TGTGCCAGCAGTCCTTCGGACAACTATGGCTACACCTTC. Protein product: CASSPSDNYGYTF.

This clonotype was recorded a few times. V is TRBV3-1 and J is TRBJ2-1; D is ambiguous. Trimming pared 0 bases from V and 6 bases from J, leaving 6 bases between. In germline, CDR1 is LGHDT, CDR2 YNNKEL (reference sequence). This CDR3 is built from 13 residues. The CDR3 reads CASSQEGFNEQFF. CDR3 coding DNA: TGTGCCAGCAGCCAAGAAGGTTTCAATGAGCAGTTCTTC.

This clonotype was found many times. V gene TRBV6-1 combines with J gene TRBJ2-1; no definite D call. Between the trimmed V and J ends, which lost 1 base and 8 bases, there was a span of 6 bases. CDR3 length: 12 amino acids. Germline V gene data show CDR1 as MNHNS and CDR2 as SASEGT. Here the CDR3 reads CASSEGTYEQFF. Written as DNA, the CDR3 is TGTGCCAGCAGTGAAGGGACCTATGAGCAGTTCTTC.

This clonotype was detected ten times or more. This rearrangement joins TRBV13 to TRBJ2-5; TRBD2 matches 9 bases. V was clipped by 5 bases and J by 4 bases; unmatched bases: 8. The CDR3 contains 15 residues. Per germline, CDR1 PRHDT and CDR2 FYEKMQ (reference sequence). CDR3 sequence: CASSAGLAERETQYF. The CDR3 nucleotides are TGTGCCAGCAGCGCGGGACTAGCTGAACGAGAGACCCAGTACTTC.